Sequencing of this T cell receptor beta chain was carried out in a study of T cell responses to AZD1222 COVID-19 vaccine. About the research overall: Researchers grouped second doses given at about 4 or about 12 weeks into one pool.

With regard to this clone: Its target is not known.

Using immunoSEQ multiplex PCR, the repertoire was profiled, and TCRdb retains in-frame clones only, with some absent. The data show about 120,000 clones, approximately 90% seen once. Broader study findings: At baseline, just 5 or 6 AZD1222 recipients tested seropositive.

V lost 6 bases and J 5 bases, leaving 13 bases between the germline ends. Germline CDR1 is LGHNT and CDR2 is FRNRAP. This CDR3 region has 13 residues. The sample consisted of peripheral blood, taken on day 0 of AZD1222 vaccination. The chain couples TRBV12-5 to TRBJ1-1; D is ambiguous. The sequence was collected from an adult in good health. CDR3 in DNA: TGTGCTAGTGGGGCCCTCCCGGGGACTGAAGCTTTCTTT. Encoded protein: CASGALPGTEAFF.